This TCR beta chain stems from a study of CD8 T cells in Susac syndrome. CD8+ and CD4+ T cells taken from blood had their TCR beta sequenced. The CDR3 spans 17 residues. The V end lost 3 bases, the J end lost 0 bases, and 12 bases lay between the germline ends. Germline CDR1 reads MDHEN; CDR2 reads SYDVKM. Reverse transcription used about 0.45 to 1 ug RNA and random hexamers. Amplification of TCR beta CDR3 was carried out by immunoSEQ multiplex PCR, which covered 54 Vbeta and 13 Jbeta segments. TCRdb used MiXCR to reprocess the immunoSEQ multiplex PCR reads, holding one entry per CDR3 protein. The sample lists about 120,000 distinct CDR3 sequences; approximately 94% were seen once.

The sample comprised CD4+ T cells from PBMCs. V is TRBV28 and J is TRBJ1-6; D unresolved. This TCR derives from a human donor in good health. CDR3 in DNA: TGTGCCAGCAGTTTTTCGCCCGGGAGCTCCTATAATTCACCCCTCCACTTT. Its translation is CASSFSPGSSYNSPLHF.